A few counts support the clone carrying this TCR beta chain. The antigen is undetermined. In germline, CDR1 is MDHEN, CDR2 SYDVKM. V lost 2 bases, J lost 7 bases, and 8 bases lay in between. This CDR3 spans 12 amino acids. The data derive from a study of cytomegalovirus exposure and HLA in healthy donors. Study-level findings and limits: A later examination showed that TCR association rates differed by HLA locus, with DRB1 most and HLA-C fewest. Immune exposure was documented only through CMV serostatus. The study listed some 160 cytomegalovirus-associated TCR beta chains.

Primers: 60 Vbeta forward and 13 Jbeta reverse. The protocol was immunoSEQ multiplex PCR, while the TCRdb copy is restricted to in-frame clones and leaves out a portion. The profile shows 120,000 or so clones, roughly a tenth of them singletons. J is TRBJ1-2 and V is TRBV28; D is ambiguous. The TCR comes from a woman aged 18-29 years in good health and CMV-seropositive. The sequenced material came from PBMCs. The CDR3 region has the DNA TGTGCCAGCAGTTTAGGGAGCCGTGGCTACACCTTC. This encodes CASSLGSRGYTF.